Listed below are T cell receptor beta chains from one sample, sequenced in a study of shared clonotypes between healthy human individuals. Assay used: immunoSEQ multiplex PCR; TCRdb lists only in-frame clones, some missing. The data contain hundreds of thousands of clones, about 90% of them seen just once; the ten biggest clones take up about a quarter. The sample consisted of naive CD8+ T cells sorted from blood. These receptors were taken from a young man in good health. CDR3s include the opening cysteine and the closing phenylalanine or tryptophan. The D gene is left open where the match is weak. Clone sizes are given selectively: once, few, many, or a class where the clone is expanded.

15	NA	TRBV6-6	NA	TRBJ2-1	TGTGCCAGCAGCCCTTACTCGCCAGTCTACAATGAGCAGTTCTTC	CASSPYSPVYNEQFF
11	TRBD2	TRBV29-1	once	TRBJ2-7	TGCAGCGTAGGTAGCGGGTACGAGCAGTACTTC	CSVGSGYEQYF
15	TRBD1	TRBV9	NA	TRBJ2-7	TGTGCCAGCAGCGCTGAAGGACAGGGGCCTCGGGAGCAGTACTTC	CASSAEGQGPREQYF
15	TRBD1	TRBV27	NA	TRBJ2-7	TGTGCCAGCAGTGAACCACGACAGGGGAACTACGAGCAGTACTTC	CASSEPRQGNYEQYF
14	NA	TRBV4-1	NA	TRBJ2-1	TGCGCCAGCAGCCAAGGCCCACTGGAGGGTGAGCAGTTCTTC	CASSQGPLEGEQFF
17	NA	TRBV19	NA	TRBJ2-2	TGTGCCAGTAGTATAGGGCTAACGCGGCCAGTCCCCGGGGAGCTGTTTTTT	CASSIGLTRPVPGELFF
13	NA	TRBV7-8	NA	TRBJ2-2	TGTGCCAGCAGCTCCACGAACACCGGGGAGCTGTTTTTT	CASSSTNTGELFF
17	NA	TRBV28	NA	TRBJ2-1	TGTGCCAGCAGTTTATTGGGGGGAGCGGGCTCCTACAATGAGCAGTTCTTC	CASSLLGGAGSYNEQFF
17	NA	TRBV5-1	NA	TRBJ2-3	TGCGCCAGCAACCCCGGGCGGAGGGGAGAGGTAGGAGATACGCAGTATTTT	CASNPGRRGEVGDTQYF
13	NA	TRBV10-3	NA	TRBJ2-1	TGTGCCATCAGTGAGCCCACCCGGGATGAGCAGTTCTTC	CAISEPTRDEQFF
18	TRBD2	TRBV14	once	TRBJ2-1	TGTGCCAGCAGCCAAGCCCCACCACTAGCGGGAGGGCCCCATGAGCAGTTCTTC	CASSQAPPLAGGPHEQFF
15	TRBD1	TRBV4-1	NA	TRBJ2-1	TGCGCCAGCAGCCAAACGACAGGGGGCGAGGATGAGCAGTTCTTC	CASSQTTGGEDEQFF
14	NA	TRBV7-2	once	TRBJ1-5	TGTGCCAGCAGCTTAGGGGCACCCAATCAGCCCCAGCATTTT	CASSLGAPNQPQHF
14	NA	TRBV21-1	NA	TRBJ2-2	TGTGCCAGCAGCCTAACCTATACCACCGGGGAGCTGTTTTTT	CASSLTYTTGELFF
16	NA	TRBV6-1	NA	TRBJ2-6	TGTGCCAGCAGCGAACACAGGAGCTCTGGGGCCAACGTCCTGACTTTC	CASSEHRSSGANVLTF
14	NA	TRBV7-8	NA	TRBJ1-5	TGTGCCAGCAGCTTTTGGGGAAATGGTCAGCCCCAGCATTTT	CASSFWGNGQPQHF
12	NA	TRBV7-9	NA	TRBJ2-5	TGTGCCAGCAGCCAGGGGGGAGAGACCCAGTACTTC	CASSQGGETQYF
15	NA	TRBV27	NA	TRBJ2-7	TGTGCCAGCAGAATAGGGGCGGGCCAGCCCTACGAGCAGTACTTC	CASRIGAGQPYEQYF
13	NA	TRBV7-9	NA	TRBJ2-5	TGTGCCAGCAGTTCCCAGCGGTGGGAGACCCAGTACTTC	CASSSQRWETQYF
16	NA	TRBV7-2	NA	TRBJ2-1	TGTGCCAGCAGCCCAAGTTGGGGGGGCGGCTACAATGAGCAGTTCTTC	CASSPSWGGGYNEQFF
15	TRBD2	TRBV29-1	NA	TRBJ2-1	TGCAGCGTCGCAATAGCGGGAAGGTCCTACAATGAGCAGTTCTTC	CSVAIAGRSYNEQFF
12	NA	TRBV6-6	NA	TRBJ2-7	TGTGCCTGCCGGGGCAGAACCTACGAGCAGTACTTC	CACRGRTYEQYF
15	TRBD2	TRBV7-9	NA	TRBJ2-1	TGTGCCAGCAGCTCCAGCGGGAGCGTGCACAATGAGCAGTTCTTC	CASSSSGSVHNEQFF
15	NA	TRBV9	NA	TRBJ2-3	TGTGCCAGCAGCCTGGGGGGTCGCATCACAGATACGCAGTATTTT	CASSLGGRITDTQYF
14	NA	TRBV4-2	NA	TRBJ1-1	TGTGCCAGCAGCCAAGAGTTTACGTACGCTGAAGCTTTCTTT	CASSQEFTYAEAFF
15	NA	TRBV27	NA	TRBJ1-4	TGTGCCAGCAGTTCCCCAGTTGGTGGGAATGAAAAACTGTTTTTT	CASSSPVGGNEKLFF
14	NA	TRBV27	NA	TRBJ2-1	TGTGCCAGCCGGAACGAGAACTCCTACAATGAGCAGTTCTTC	CASRNENSYNEQFF
14	NA	TRBV29-1	NA	TRBJ2-5	TGCAGCGTTGTTCCCGCCGGCCTTAAGGAGACCCAGTACTTC	CSVVPAGLKETQYF
14	NA	TRBV27	NA	TRBJ2-7	TGTGCCAGCAGTAGCAGCAACGCCGCCTACGAGCAGTACTTC	CASSSSNAAYEQYF
12	NA	TRBV15	NA	TRBJ2-1	TGTGCCACCAGCGAAGGGGACTCCGAGCAGTTCTTC	CATSEGDSEQFF
17	NA	TRBV14	once	TRBJ2-3	TGTGCCAGCAGCCAAGACTACGAGGGGGACTACACAGATACGCAGTATTTT	CASSQDYEGDYTDTQYF
15	NA	TRBV6-1	NA	TRBJ1-3	TGTGCCAGCAGTGATAGGACGCTTTCTGGAAACACCATATATTTT	CASSDRTLSGNTIYF
19	NA	TRBV12-2	NA	TRBJ1-5	TGTGCAAGTCGCTTAGCCCACCCTCAACAGGGGTTTAGCAATCAGCCCCAGCATTTT	CASRLAHPQQGFSNQPQHF
14	NA	TRBV28	NA	TRBJ2-7	TGTGCCAGCAGTAAGCCGGGACGTACCTACGAGCAGTACTTC	CASSKPGRTYEQYF
15	NA	TRBV13	NA	TRBJ2-5	TGTGCCAGCAGCTCGGACCGACAAGGCCGAGAGACCCAGTACTTC	CASSSDRQGRETQYF
14	NA	TRBV7-9	NA	TRBJ2-5	TGTGCCAGCAGCGGCCGGGCCGACGCTGAGACCCAGTACTTC	CASSGRADAETQYF
15	NA	TRBV9	NA	TRBJ1-1	TGTGCCAGCAGCGTAGCGGGGGGGTCCCACACTGAAGCTTTCTTT	CASSVAGGSHTEAFF
15	TRBD2	TRBV5-5	NA	TRBJ2-7	TGTGCCAGCAGCTACCCGGCGGGAGGGCCATACGAGCAGTACTTC	CASSYPAGGPYEQYF
13	NA	TRBV27	NA	TRBJ2-7	TGTGCCAGCAGTTTAGGGCAGATATACGAGCAGTACTTC	CASSLGQIYEQYF
15	NA	TRBV4-1	NA	TRBJ2-7	TGCGCCAGCAGGATCCGGGACCCGGGAGTCTACGAGCAGTACTTC	CASRIRDPGVYEQYF
13	NA	TRBV15	NA	TRBJ1-1	TGTGCCACCCAAGAACAGGGTGGGACTGAAGCTTTCTTT	CATQEQGGTEAFF
15	TRBD2	TRBV19	NA	TRBJ2-7	TGTGCCAGTAGTCCAGGACTAGCGGGAGGTTACGAGCAGTACTTC	CASSPGLAGGYEQYF
18	NA	TRBV10-1	NA	TRBJ2-1	TGCGCCAGCAGTGATGAAAGGAGGATGACTAGCTCCTACAATGAGCAGTTCTTC	CASSDERRMTSSYNEQFF
18	NA	TRBV5-1	once	TRBJ2-7	TGCGCCAGCAGCATCGGTCCCCAACTGCGCGACTTGGCCTACGAGCAGTACTTC	CASSIGPQLRDLAYEQYF
14	NA	TRBV7-9	once	TRBJ2-3	TGTGCCAGCAGCTTAGGGGCCCTGACAGATACGCAGTATTTT	CASSLGALTDTQYF
14	NA	TRBV5-6	NA	TRBJ2-7	TGTGCCAGCAGCTTGGGTCTGGTCCTCTACGAGCAGTACTTC	CASSLGLVLYEQYF
12	NA	TRBV7-9	NA	TRBJ2-1	TGTGCCAGCAGCTTCCCAATCGATGAGCAGTTCTTC	CASSFPIDEQFF
15	TRBD2	TRBV7-9	NA	TRBJ2-2	TGTGCCAGCAGCTTTACGGACCGCCGGGCGGGAGGGCTGTTTTTT	CASSFTDRRAGGLFF
15	TRBD2	TRBV4-1	NA	TRBJ2-7	TGCGCCAGCAGCCCCAGACTAGCGGGGGCTTACGAGCAGTACTTC	CASSPRLAGAYEQYF
17	TRBD1	TRBV4-1	NA	TRBJ1-5	TGCGCCAGCAGCCACCGAGGACCGGGACAGGGGAACCAGCCCCAGCATTTT	CASSHRGPGQGNQPQHF
18	NA	TRBV6-1	NA	TRBJ1-1	TGTGCCAGCAGTGAAGTCGATCTAGTGAGACACCAGAACACTGAAGCTTTCTTT	CASSEVDLVRHQNTEAFF
16	NA	TRBV7-9	NA	TRBJ2-2	TGTGCCAGCAGCTTAGGGGTTTCATTTGGCCGCGGGGAGCTGTTTTTT	CASSLGVSFGRGELFF
14	TRBD1	TRBV7-6	once	TRBJ2-3	TGTGCCAGTGGACAGGCGGCTCCCACAGATACGCAGTATTTT	CASGQAAPTDTQYF
14	NA	TRBV27	NA	TRBJ2-1	TGTGCCAGCAGTCCGCCCGGGGCTTACAATGAGCAGTTCTTC	CASSPPGAYNEQFF
15	TRBD1	TRBV6-5	NA	TRBJ2-5	TGTGCCAGCAGTTACTCGACGGGACAGGAAGAGACCCAGTACTTC	CASSYSTGQEETQYF
15	NA	TRBV9	NA	TRBJ2-3	TGTGCCAGCAGCGTAGAAGCGTCTGGCACAGATACGCAGTATTTT	CASSVEASGTDTQYF
15	TRBD1	TRBV28	NA	TRBJ1-5	TGTGCCAGCAGTTTAGGGGACAGGGTAAATCAGCCCCAGCATTTT	CASSLGDRVNQPQHF
13	NA	TRBV19	NA	TRBJ1-4	TGTGCCAGTAGTATAGATGATGGTGAAAAACTGTTTTTT	CASSIDDGEKLFF
16	TRBD2	TRBV4-3	NA	TRBJ2-1	TGCGCCAGCAGCCAAGACTCTAGCGGGAGTTACAATGAGCAGTTCTTC	CASSQDSSGSYNEQFF
23	TRBD2	TRBV28	few	TRBJ2-3	TGTGCCAGCAGTTTACCAGGGGTTAGGACTAGCGGGTTTGGGGGCAGGCGCACAGATACGCAGTATTTT	CASSLPGVRTSGFGGRRTDTQYF